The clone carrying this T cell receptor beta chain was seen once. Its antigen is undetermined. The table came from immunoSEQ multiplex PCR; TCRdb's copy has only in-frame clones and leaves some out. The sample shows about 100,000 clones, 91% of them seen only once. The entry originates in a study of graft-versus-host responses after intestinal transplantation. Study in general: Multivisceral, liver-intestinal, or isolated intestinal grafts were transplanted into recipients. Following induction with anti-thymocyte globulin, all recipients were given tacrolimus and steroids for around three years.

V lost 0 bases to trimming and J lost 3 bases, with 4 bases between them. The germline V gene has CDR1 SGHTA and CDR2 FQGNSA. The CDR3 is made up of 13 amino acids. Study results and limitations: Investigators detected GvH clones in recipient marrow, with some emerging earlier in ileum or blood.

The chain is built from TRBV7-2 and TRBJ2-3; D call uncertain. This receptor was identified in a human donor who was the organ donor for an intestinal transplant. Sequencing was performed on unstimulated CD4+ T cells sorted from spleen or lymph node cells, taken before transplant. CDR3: CASSLAYTDTQYF. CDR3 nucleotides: TGTGCCAGCAGCTTAGCGTATACAGATACGCAGTATTTT.